Presented here are 10 T cell receptor beta chains from one specimen sequenced in a study of T cell responses to AZD1222 COVID-19 vaccine. Libraries were prepared by immunoSEQ multiplex PCR; TCRdb keeps only in-frame clonotypes and omits some of them. The sample lists roughly 100,000 clones; about 91% were seen once. The sample was peripheral blood, taken 28 days after the second AZD1222 dose. The receptors stem from an adult who received the AZD1222 COVID-19 vaccine.

The chain combines TRBV30 with TRBJ1-5; 9 nucleotides agree with TRBD1. J lost 6 bases, V lost 2 bases, and 5 bases had no gene match. Germline V gene sequence: CDR1 GTSNPN, CDR2 SVGIG (reference sequence). This CDR3 comprises 14 residues. The CDR3 region has the DNA TGTGCCTGGAGTTACCGGACAGGGGTTCAGCCCCAGCATTTT. Its protein product is CAWSYRTGVQPQHF.

This clone showed up just once. V and J are TRBV7-2 and TRBJ2-7; D is ambiguous. With 1 base removed from V and 5 bases from J, the gap between germline ends came to 9 bases. Germline V gives CDR1 SGHTA, CDR2 FQGNSA. The CDR3 is 13 amino acids. CDR3 DNA: TGTGCCAGCAGCTTAGAGAAATACAACGAGCAGTACTTC. Translating gives CASSLEKYNEQYF.

CDR3 coding DNA: TGTGCCAGCTCACCACCCTCGGATCCCAACACTGAAGCTTTCTTT. This sequence encodes CASSPPSDPNTEAFF. The genes are TRBV18 and TRBJ1-1, with unresolved D. The CDR3 consists of 15 residues. Germline CDR1 is KGHSH and CDR2 is LQKENI. Trimming left V 0 bases short and J 2 bases short, with 10 bases between. The full variable domain, rest sourced from reference TRBV18 and TRBJ1-1, is NAGVMQNPRHLVRRRGQEARLRCSPMKGHSHVYWYRQLPEEGLKFMVYLQKENIIDESGMPKERFSAEFPKEGPSILRIQQVVRGDSAAYFCASSPPSDPNTEAFFGQGTRLTVV.

The V and J genes are TRBV27 and TRBJ2-3, with D unclear. Germline V CDR1 and CDR2: MNHEY, SMNVEV (reference sequence). The CDR3 loop spans 14 amino acids. V lost 4 bases, J lost 2 bases, and 10 bases lay in between. The CDR3, as DNA: TGTGCCAGCAGTTACCGCCCCATCACAGATACGCAGTATTTT. It codes for CASSYRPITDTQYF.

The rearrangement uses TRBV9 and TRBJ2-3; 12 nucleotides agree with TRBD2. V shed 0 bases and J 5 bases; nucleotides not matched to a gene: 4. This CDR3 is built from 16 residues. Germline assignment: CDR1 SGDLS and CDR2 YYNGEE. The CDR3 spells CASSVALAGGGDTQYF. In DNA form, the CDR3 reads TGTGCCAGCAGCGTAGCGCTAGCGGGAGGGGGAGATACGCAGTATTTT.

The CDR3 DNA sequence: TGTGCCAGTAGTATAGATCGTCGGGGCGCGAGCTATGGCTACACCTTC. Its translation: CASSIDRRGASYGYTF. This sequence joins TRBV19 and TRBJ1-2; tentatively, D is TRBD1 (5 bases). Germline-derived CDR1 and CDR2 are LNHDA and SQIVND (reference sequence). This CDR3 is 16 amino acids long. Deletions cut 0 bases from V and 4 bases from J, with 15 bases between.

In regard to this clone: A junction boundary mismatches the germline segment, possibly from a read error. CDR3 DNA: TGTGCCAGCACTTTAGCGGGAGCCCAGAGCTCCTACAATGAGCAGTTCTTC. Translated: CASTLAGAQSSYNEQFF. The genes are TRBV28 and TRBJ2-1, with TRBD2 identical over 9 bases. Germline V lookup: CDR1 MDHEN, CDR2 SYDVKM. The CDR3 sequence is 17 residues long.

This chain links TRBV18 with TRBJ1-1; D is perhaps TRBD1 (6 bases). Germline V gives CDR1 KGHSH, CDR2 LQKENI. V dropped 6 bases and J dropped 1 base, with 9 bases sitting between them. The CDR3 runs 13 residues. The DNA for the CDR3 is TGTGCCAGCTCCCAGGGACAGAACACTGAAGCTTTCTTT. Residues: CASSQGQNTEAFF.

This clone was seen only a few times. The chain carries TRBV30 and TRBJ2-7, with 10 bases identical to TRBD2. V lost 2 bases and J lost 6; bases outside the gene matches: 16. Germline values: CDR1 GTSNPN, CDR2 SVGIG (reference sequence). The CDR3 consists of 17 residues. CDR3 in DNA: TGTGCCTGGAGTAATGGGGGAGCTAGCGGGAGATTAGGCGAGCAGTACTTC. It specifies CAWSNGGASGRLGEQYF.

The sample holds a few counts of this clone. The rearrangement links TRBV19 to TRBJ1-2; 7 nucleotides line up with TRBD1. The germline V gene encodes CDR1 LNHDA and CDR2 SQIVND (reference sequence). J lost 0 bases, V lost 5 bases, and 6 bases had no gene match. CDR3 size: 15 residues. The chain's CDR3 is CASSLDRPANYGYTF. In DNA form, the CDR3 reads TGTGCCAGTAGTCTGGACAGGCCTGCTAACTATGGCTACACCTTC.